This entry features one TCR beta chain sequence. This sample is part of a study of blood T cell repertoires in COVID-19. Trimming left V 2 bases short and J 2 bases short, with 6 bases between. Germline V gives CDR1 ENHRY, CDR2 SYGVKD. The CDR3 contains 13 residues. How the authors handled the data: Scientists estimated how many nucleated cells there were by amplifying reference gene primers. Using immunoSEQ multiplex PCR, the repertoire was profiled, and TCRdb retains in-frame clones only, with some absent. The V and J calls and clone size come from that table; D and trimming were worked out from the DNA. The sample lists about 170,000 clones, about 85% occurring once.

The specimen sequenced was peripheral blood. The sequence came from a man between 60 and 75 years old with acute or convalescent COVID-19. The chain has TRBV10-3 and TRBJ1-1, with D perhaps TRBD1 (5 bases). The CDR3 sequence: CAISEQGNTEAFF. CDR3 nucleotide sequence: TGTGCCATCAGTGAGCAGGGAAACACTGAAGCTTTCTTT.